This T cell receptor (beta chain) was found in a study of shared clonotypes between healthy human individuals. Memory CD4+ cells were the fraction left after CD45RA+ naive selection. This clone appeared a single time. Its cognate antigen is unknown. Study-level findings and limits: As a rule, naive subsets had a larger estimated richness than memory subsets.

V gave up 8 bases and J gave up 1 base, with 11 bases separating them. Looked up from germline, CDR1 is SGHVS and CDR2 is FQNEAQ. This CDR3 comprises 14 residues. Replicate sorted-subset PCRs were loaded with 150 to 250 ng DNA, 31,000 or so T cell genomes. Assay: immunoSEQ multiplex PCR; the TCRdb copy retains only in-frame clones and omits some. This sample has around 2.5 million clones, with 90% to 95% found just once. The chain combines TRBV7-8 with TRBJ2-2, with D uncertain. This clonotype was obtained from a man between 18 and 29 years old in good health. Some clones in this sample may be carry-over from other donors' samples. The sequencing sample was made of naive CD4+ T cells from PBMCs. The subset here: CD45RA+ positively selected. Written as DNA, the CDR3 is TGTGCCAGCGCTTATGTCCGGAACACCGGGGAGCTGTTTTTT. Amino acids: CASAYVRNTGELFF.